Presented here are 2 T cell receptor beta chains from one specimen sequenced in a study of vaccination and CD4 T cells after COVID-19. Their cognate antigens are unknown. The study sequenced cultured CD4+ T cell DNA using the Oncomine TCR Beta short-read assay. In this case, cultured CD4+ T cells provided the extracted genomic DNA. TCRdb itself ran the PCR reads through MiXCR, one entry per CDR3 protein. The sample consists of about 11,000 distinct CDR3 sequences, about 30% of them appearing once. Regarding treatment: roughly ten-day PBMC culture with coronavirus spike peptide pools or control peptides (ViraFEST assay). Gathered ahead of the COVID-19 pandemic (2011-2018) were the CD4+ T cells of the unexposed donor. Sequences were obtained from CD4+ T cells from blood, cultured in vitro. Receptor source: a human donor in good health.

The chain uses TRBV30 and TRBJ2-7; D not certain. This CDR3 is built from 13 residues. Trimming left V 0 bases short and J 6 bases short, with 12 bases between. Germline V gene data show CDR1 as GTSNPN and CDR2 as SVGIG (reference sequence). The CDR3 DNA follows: TGTGCCTGGAGTGTCCTGTCAGGTACCGAGCAGTACTTC. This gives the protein CAWSVLSGTEQYF. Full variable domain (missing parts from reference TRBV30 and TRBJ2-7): SQTIHQWPATLVQPVGSPLSLECTVEGTSNPNLYWYRQAAGRGLQLLFYSVGIGQISSEVPQNLSASRPQDRQFILSSKKLLLSDSGFYLCAWSVLSGTEQYFGPGTRLTVT.

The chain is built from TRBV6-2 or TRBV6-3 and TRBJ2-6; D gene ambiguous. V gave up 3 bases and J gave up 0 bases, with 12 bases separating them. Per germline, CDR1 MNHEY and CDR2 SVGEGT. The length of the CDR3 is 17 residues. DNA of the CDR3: TGTGCCAGCAGTTATTACCCTCTAGGCTCTGGGGCCAACGTCCTGACTTTC. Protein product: CASSYYPLGSGANVLTF.